Below, 32 T cell receptor beta chains from the same sample are listed, as sequenced in a study of blood T cell repertoires in COVID-19. Sequencing used immunoSEQ multiplex PCR; TCRdb keeps in-frame clones, though not all of them. This table has about 100,000 clones, roughly 90% appearing once. Sequenced: peripheral blood. The receptors shown here come from a man younger than 40 in a cohort sampled during active COVID-19.

This rearrangement joins TRBV10-2 to TRBJ2-5; TRBD1 matches 7 bases. The CDR3 is 16 amino acids. The germline V gene has CDR1 WSHSY and CDR2 SAAADI. V was pared by 3 bases and J by 3 bases, with 10 bases of the junction left unmatched. The CDR3 bases are TGCGCCAGCAGTGATATCCAACGGGACAGTAAAGAGACCCAGTACTTC. This codes for CASSDIQRDSKETQYF.

The chain couples TRBV10-1 to TRBJ1-2; 8 bases match TRBD1. This CDR3 has 14 amino acids. Trimming took 2 bases from V and 7 from J; bases not matched to a gene: 6. Germline loops: CDR1 WNHNN, CDR2 SYGVQD (reference sequence). The CDR3 bases are TGCGCCAGCAGTGAGAGTCATGGGACAGGTGGCTACACCTTC. Protein sequence: CASSESHGTGGYTF.

The chain links TRBV5-1 to TRBJ2-7, with 11 bases that match TRBD2. This CDR3 contains 15 residues. Germline V gene lookup returns CDR1 SGHRS and CDR2 YFSETQ. V dropped 3 bases and J dropped 4; count of bases not matched to a gene: 6. The CDR3 DNA follows: TGCGCCAGCAGCTCCGGTGGGACTAGCGGATACGAGCAGTACTTC. As protein: CASSSGGTSGYEQYF.

The chain combines TRBV12-3 or TRBV12-4 with TRBJ2-3; D unresolved. Trimming removed 3 bases at V and 6 bases at J, with 7 bases between. The CDR3 runs to 12 residues. The CDR3 nucleotides read TGTGCCAGCAGTTTTTTATCCGATACGCAGTATTTT. Its translation is CASSFLSDTQYF.

The chain uses TRBV24-1 and TRBJ1-5; D possibly corresponds to TRBD1 (6 bases). Germline-derived CDR1 and CDR2 are KGHDR and SFDVKD. Trimming left V 1 base short and J 0 bases short, with 15 bases between. CDR3 length: 18 residues. CDR3 in amino acids: CATSDFVSGDYSNQPQHF. The DNA for the CDR3 is TGTGCCACCAGTGATTTCGTCTCAGGGGATTATAGCAATCAGCCCCAGCATTTT.

The chain uses TRBV3-1 (or the pseudogene TRBV3-2) and TRBJ2-7; TRBD2 matches at 7 bases. J lost 3 bases, V lost 4 bases, and 9 bases had no gene match. The CDR3 loop spans 15 amino acids. Germline V gene sequence: CDR1 LGHDT, CDR2 YNNKEL (reference sequence). The CDR3 DNA reads TGTGCCAGCAGCCTACCGGGACTACCATTCTACGAGCAGTACTTC. Encoded protein: CASSLPGLPFYEQYF.

The chain couples TRBV10-3 to TRBJ2-3, with a weak D call TRBD2 (6 bases). The germline V gene encodes CDR1 ENHRY and CDR2 SYGVKD. Trimming stripped 10 bases from V and 0 bases from J, with 8 bases between. The CDR3 spans 12 residues. CDR3: CATSVSTDTQYF. The CDR3 DNA reads TGTGCCACTAGCGTTAGCACAGATACGCAGTATTTT.

V and J are TRBV7-7 and TRBJ2-5; D ambiguous. Germline values: CDR1 SSHAT, CDR2 FNYEAQ (reference sequence). The CDR3 is made up of 13 amino acids. The V end was cut by 1 base, the J end by 5 bases, with 8 bases between. Here the CDR3 reads CASSLVFSETQYF. The DNA for the CDR3 is TGTGCCAGCAGCTTAGTATTCTCCGAGACCCAGTACTTC.

CDR3 protein: CASSLSTGELFF. CDR3 bases: TGTGCCAGCAGCTTATCGACCGGGGAGCTGTTTTTT. The rearrangement links TRBV7-9 to TRBJ2-2; D remains ambiguous. With 2 bases removed from V and 5 bases from J, the gap between germline ends came to 3 bases. The CDR3 totals 12 residues. The germline gives CDR1 SEHNR, CDR2 FQNEAQ (reference sequence).

The chain employs TRBV2 and TRBJ2-7, with D possibly matching TRBD2 (6 bases). Between the trimmed V and J ends, which lost 4 bases and 6 bases, there was a span of 10 bases. Germline loops: CDR1 SNHLY, CDR2 FYNNEI. The CDR3 loop spans 12 amino acids. DNA for the CDR3: TGTGCCAGCAGTGGGGACTCTAGCGAGCAGTACTTC. Encoded protein: CASSGDSSEQYF.

V and J are TRBV28 and TRBJ2-1; no clear D gene. V lost 6 bases to trimming and J lost 9 bases, with 9 bases between them. The germline gives CDR1 MDHEN, CDR2 SYDVKM. The length of the CDR3 is 11 residues. The CDR3 DNA follows: TGTGCCAGCAGGGGCAAGAGTGAGCAGTTCTTC. It translates to CASRGKSEQFF.

The genes are TRBV6-5 and TRBJ2-1, with 9 bases lining up with TRBD2. This CDR3 is 15 amino acids long. The germline gives CDR1 MNHEY, CDR2 SVGAGI. V trimming: 5 bases; J trimming: 2 bases; junction bases outside the gene matches: 4. Here the CDR3 DNA reads TGTGCCAGCAGTCCGCTAGCGGGAACCTACAATGAGCAGTTCTTC. Residues: CASSPLAGTYNEQFF.

V and J are TRBV4-3 and TRBJ1-4; D is possibly TRBD1 (5 bases). The CDR3 loop spans 17 amino acids. Germline V lookup: CDR1 LGHNA, CDR2 YSLEER. V lost 4 bases to trimming and J lost 0 bases, with 15 bases between them. CDR3 bases: TGCGCCAGCAGCCGGGATAACACAGGTTCAACTAATGAAAAACTGTTTTTT. Its translation is CASSRDNTGSTNEKLFF.

The V and J genes are TRBV6-5 and TRBJ2-7; the match to TRBD1 covers 9 bases. From germline, CDR1 is MNHEY and CDR2 SVGAGI. The V and J ends lost 0 bases and 2 bases, in that order; junction bases with no gene match: 5. The CDR3 extends over 16 amino acids. CDR3 residues: CASSYSPGTGPYEQYF. In nucleotides, the CDR3 is TGTGCCAGCAGTTACTCCCCCGGGACAGGGCCCTACGAGCAGTACTTC.

The chain uses TRBV7-2 and TRBJ2-2; 8 positions agree with TRBD2. The V gene end was trimmed by 4 bases and the J gene end by 3 bases; junction bases not matched to a gene: 4. The germline V gene encodes CDR1 SGHTA and CDR2 FQGNSA. The CDR3 extends over 15 amino acids. CDR3 loop: CASSWGSGDTGELFF. The CDR3 coding sequence is TGTGCCAGCAGCTGGGGTAGCGGGGACACCGGGGAGCTGTTTTTT.

The sample holds one count of this clone. This chain joins TRBV4-1 and TRBJ2-2; D remains ambiguous. Per germline, CDR1 MGHRA and CDR2 YSYEKL. The CDR3 is 16 residues long. Deletions cut 0 bases from V and 0 bases from J, with 8 bases between. This CDR3 is CASSQERVANTGELFF. The DNA for the CDR3 is TGCGCCAGCAGCCAAGAGAGAGTCGCGAACACCGGGGAGCTGTTTTTT.

This clone appeared once. The chain has TRBV24-1 and TRBJ1-5; D is unresolved. The germline gives CDR1 KGHDR, CDR2 SFDVKD. The length of the CDR3 is 13 residues. The V end was cut by 5 bases, the J end by 5 bases, with 9 bases between. This CDR3 reads CATSGGSHQPQHF. The DNA for the CDR3 is TGTGCCACCAGTGGAGGGTCCCATCAGCCCCAGCATTTT.

The J gene is TRBJ2-1, the V gene TRBV20-1; D possibly corresponds to TRBD2 (6 bases). CDR3 length: 14 residues. The germline CDR1 and CDR2 sequences are DFQATT and SNEGSKA (reference sequence). Trimming took off 3 bases at V and 4 bases at J, with 13 bases between the two ends. CDR3 amino acids: CSASVAGFYNEQFF. The CDR3, as DNA: TGCAGTGCTAGTGTGGCGGGGTTTTACAATGAGCAGTTCTTC.

This clone has only one observation. The chain carries TRBV5-4 and TRBJ1-2; 7 bases match TRBD1. V dropped 3 bases and J dropped 4; count of bases not matched to a gene: 9. The CDR3 is made up of 15 amino acids. Germline values: CDR1 SGHNT, CDR2 YYREEE (reference sequence). The CDR3 spells CASSSQTGKVYGYTF. The CDR3 DNA follows: TGTGCCAGCAGCTCTCAGACAGGGAAGGTCTATGGCTACACCTTC. Based on the CDR3 plus reference TRBV5-4 and TRBJ1-2, the full variable domain is ETGVTQSPTHLIKTRGQQVTLRCSSQSGHNTVSWYQQALGQGPQFIFQYYREEENGRGNFPPRFSGLQFPNYSSELNVNALELDDSALYLCASSSQTGKVYGYTFGSGTRLTVV.

The chain has TRBV13 and TRBJ2-5, with TRBD1 as a possible D gene (7 bases). The V end lost 2 bases, the J end lost 5 bases, and 12 bases lay between the germline ends. Germline loops: CDR1 PRHDT, CDR2 FYEKMQ (reference sequence). CDR3 length: 14 amino acids. The CDR3 nucleotides read TGTGCCAGCAGCTTACAGGGGGGTAGGGAGACCCAGTACTTC. Protein product: CASSLQGGRETQYF. The whole variable domain, remainder taken from reference TRBV13 and TRBJ2-5, is AAGVIQSPRHLIKEKRETATLKCYPIPRHDTVYWYQQGPGQDPQFLISFYEKMQSDKGSIPDRFSAQQFSDYHSELNMSSLELGDSALYFCASSLQGGRETQYFGPGTRLLVL.

The chain carries TRBV14 and TRBJ1-4; D remains ambiguous. Germline V gene sequence: CDR1 SGHDN, CDR2 FVKESK. With 1 base removed from V and 8 bases from J, the gap between germline ends came to 8 bases. The CDR3 length is 13 residues. The CDR3: CASSQVSWEKLFF. The CDR3 bases are TGTGCCAGCAGCCAAGTTAGCTGGGAAAAACTGTTTTTT.

This chain links TRBV19 with TRBJ1-5; 10 bases line up with TRBD1. The CDR3 is 16 residues long. Losses at the gene ends were 3 bases for V and 5 bases for J; bases not matched to a gene: 7. Germline V lookup: CDR1 LNHDA, CDR2 SQIVND (reference sequence). This CDR3 reads CASSMQTGTGDQPQHF. The CDR3 nucleotides read TGTGCCAGTAGTATGCAAACCGGGACAGGGGATCAGCCCCAGCATTTT.

This rearrangement joins TRBV5-8 to TRBJ2-1, with TRBD2 matching 10 bases. The germline gives CDR1 SGHTS, CDR2 YDEGEE. V lost 2 bases and J lost 6; bases outside the gene matches: 5. The CDR3 consists of 15 residues. The CDR3 DNA follows: TGTGCCAGCAGCTTAGGACTAGCGGTGCCCAATGAGCAGTTCTTC. It codes for CASSLGLAVPNEQFF.

The chain couples TRBV5-4 to TRBJ2-7; D call uncertain. CDR3 size: 13 residues. V was cut by 0 bases and J by 0 bases, with 4 bases left in between. Germline values: CDR1 SGHNT, CDR2 YYREEE (reference sequence). CDR3 in amino acids: CASSLVNSYEQYF. The CDR3, as DNA: TGTGCCAGCAGCTTGGTAAACTCCTACGAGCAGTACTTC.

This rearrangement joins TRBV18 to TRBJ2-7; 7 positions agree with TRBD2. The CDR3 loop spans 15 amino acids. The V gene end was trimmed by 6 bases and the J gene end by 3 bases; junction bases not matched to a gene: 11. Germline lookup yields CDR1 KGHSH and CDR2 LQKENI. DNA of the CDR3: TGTGCCAGCTCCCCGGCAGGACTAGAGGACTACGAGCAGTACTTC. Translating it yields CASSPAGLEDYEQYF.

The rearrangement joins TRBV7-2 to TRBJ2-3; TRBD2 is a possible D gene (6 bases). Germline V lookup: CDR1 SGHTA, CDR2 FQGNSA. The CDR3 sequence is 15 residues long. The ends were cut back, 5 bases at V and 2 bases at J, with 14 bases in the middle. CDR3 DNA sequence: TGTGCCAGCAGCCCCGGGGGACTGCCCACAGATACGCAGTATTTT. Translation: CASSPGGLPTDTQYF.

The genes are TRBV7-9 and TRBJ1-3; D possibly corresponds to TRBD1 (6 bases). V was cut by 1 base and J by 0 bases, with 10 bases left in between. This CDR3 comprises 16 residues. Germline V gives CDR1 SEHNR, CDR2 FQNEAQ (reference sequence). This CDR3 is CASSLGRGNSGNTIYF. The CDR3 DNA reads TGTGCCAGCAGCTTAGGCAGGGGAAACTCTGGAAACACCATATATTTT. The complete variable domain, with remaining parts taken from reference TRBV7-9 and TRBJ1-3, reads DTGVSQNPRHKITKRGQNVTFRCDPISEHNRLYWYRQTLGQGPEFLTYFQNEAQLEKSRLLSDRFSAERPKGSFSTLEIQRTEQGDSAMYLCASSLGRGNSGNTIYFGEGSWLTVV.

V usage is TRBV7-8 and J usage is TRBJ1-3, with D hard to call. Trimming stripped 1 base from V and 0 bases from J, with 10 bases between. This CDR3 has 16 amino acids. The V gene's germline CDR1 is SGHVS and CDR2 FQNEAQ. The CDR3 sequence is CASSLGRAGSGNTIYF. In nucleotides, the CDR3 is TGTGCCAGCAGCTTAGGGCGCGCGGGCTCTGGAAACACCATATATTTT. Drawing the rest from reference TRBV7-8 and TRBJ1-3, the complete variable domain is GAGVSQSPRYKVAKRGQDVALRCDPISGHVSLFWYQQALGQGPEFLTYFQNEAQLDKSGLPSDRFFAERPEGSVSTLKIQRTQQEDSAVYLCASSLGRAGSGNTIYFGEGSWLTVV.

The J gene is TRBJ1-1, the V gene TRBV29-1, with 7 nucleotides matching TRBD1. CDR1 is SQVTM and CDR2 is ANQGSEA in the germline V gene. This CDR3 has 11 amino acids. CDR3 bases: TGCAGTGTGACAGGGTTCACTGAAGCTTTCTTT. Residues: CSVTGFTEAFF.

The chain joins TRBV11-2 to TRBJ2-1; D possibly corresponds to TRBD2 (5 bases). The length of the CDR3 is 15 residues. Trimming left V 5 bases short and J 5 bases short, with 16 bases between. From germline, CDR1 is SGHAT and CDR2 FQNNGV. The CDR3 protein is CASSRAVAPDNEQFF. In nucleotides, the CDR3 is TGTGCCAGCAGCCGAGCGGTAGCGCCCGACAATGAGCAGTTCTTC.

The chain employs TRBV7-2 and TRBJ2-7; D is unclear. Trimming cost V 8 bases and J 0 bases, with 2 bases left between them. The germline gives CDR1 SGHTA, CDR2 FQGNSA. This CDR3 is built from 10 residues. Written as DNA, the CDR3 is TGTGCCAGCTACTCCTACGAGCAGTACTTC. Protein sequence: CASYSYEQYF.

The V gene is TRBV30, the J gene TRBJ1-3, with D uncertain. CDR1 and CDR2 (germline): GTSNPN, SVGIG (reference sequence). V lost 0 bases and J lost 4, with 7 bases in between. The CDR3 is made up of 13 amino acids. The CDR3 bases are TGTGCCTGGAGTGTACACCAGGGAAACACCATATATTTT. It encodes CAWSVHQGNTIYF.